The 32 T cell receptor beta chains below come from one sample, sequenced in a study of blood T cell repertoires in COVID-19. Assay: immunoSEQ multiplex PCR; the TCRdb copy retains only in-frame clones and omits some. The data contain roughly 570,000 clones, 85% to 90% of them singletons. Material for sequencing was peripheral blood. All receptors derive from a woman aged 50 to 60 with COVID-19, enrolled during active disease.

This clone came up once. This sequence joins TRBV29-1 and TRBJ1-2, with a tentative D call TRBD1 (5 bases). Trimming shortened V by 6 bases and J by 13 bases, and 12 bases separated the two germline ends. Germline values: CDR1 SQVTM, CDR2 ANQGSEA. CDR3 length: 9 amino acids. CDR3 in amino acids: CSVEDTGTF. CDR3 bases: TGCAGCGTCGAGGACACGGGCACCTTC.

About this clone: Other nucleotide sequences in the sample specify the same CDR3. The rearrangement uses TRBV30 and TRBJ1-5, with a weak D call TRBD1 (5 bases). The V end lost 3 bases, the J end lost 6 bases, and 9 bases lay between the germline ends. The CDR3 is 12 amino acids. CDR1 is GTSNPN, CDR2 SVGIG, per germline (reference sequence). CDR3 in amino acids: CAWSGGGQPQHF. DNA of the CDR3: TGTGCCTGGAGCGGGGGAGGTCAGCCCCAGCATTTT.

Only one count was recorded for this clone. This sequence joins TRBV19 and TRBJ2-5; 12 bases fit TRBD2. Trimming removed 5 bases from V and 3 bases from J; junction bases left unmatched: 7. The CDR3 covers 16 residues. CDR1 is LNHDA, CDR2 SQIVND, per germline (reference sequence). CDR3 sequence reads: CASSPRLAGVKETQYF. The CDR3 nucleotides read TGTGCCAGTAGTCCTCGACTAGCGGGGGTAAAAGAGACCCAGTACTTC.

The chain's CDR3 is CASSLGGVPAYNEQFF. The CDR3, as DNA: TGCGCCAGCAGCTTGGGAGGAGTTCCAGCCTACAATGAGCAGTTCTTC. The chain combines TRBV5-1 with TRBJ2-1, with D hard to call. V dropped 0 bases and J dropped 2 bases, with 12 bases sitting between them. The germline gives CDR1 SGHRS, CDR2 YFSETQ. The CDR3 loop spans 16 amino acids.

The rearrangement links TRBV4-2 to TRBJ2-5; 8 positions agree with TRBD2. Germline CDR1 reads LGHNA; CDR2 reads YNFKEQ. The J segment lost 1 base and the V segment lost 0 bases, leaving 7 bases of the junction unmatched. This CDR3 comprises 17 residues. The CDR3 sequence is CASSQELVSGGQETQYF. The DNA for the CDR3 is TGTGCCAGCAGCCAAGAGTTGGTGAGCGGGGGCCAAGAGACCCAGTACTTC.

V gene TRBV24-1 combines with J gene TRBJ1-2, with D possibly being TRBD1 (6 bases). Germline lookup yields CDR1 KGHDR and CDR2 SFDVKD. This CDR3 contains 15 residues. The V end was cut by 1 base, the J end by 6 bases, with 14 bases between. In nucleotides, the CDR3 is TGTGCCACCAGTGATTTTAACAGGGTAGAGGATGGCTACACCTTC. It codes for CATSDFNRVEDGYTF.

The chain uses TRBV5-5 and TRBJ2-7, with 15 positions matching TRBD2. The CDR3 runs to 16 residues. J gave up 8 bases and V 0 bases, and 6 bases lay outside the gene matches. CDR1 is SGHKS and CDR2 is YYEKEE in the germline V gene (reference sequence). Written as DNA, the CDR3 is TGTGCCAGCAGCTTGGATAGGGGACTAGCGGGGGGAAAGCAGTACTTC. Encoded protein: CASSLDRGLAGGKQYF.

This chain connects TRBV4-1 to TRBJ2-1; 7 bases are shared with TRBD2. Trimming at V came to 3 bases and at J to 2 bases, leaving 7 bases not matched to a gene. Germline V gene lookup returns CDR1 MGHRA and CDR2 YSYEKL. This CDR3 has 16 residues. Here the CDR3 DNA reads TGCGCCAGCAGCCAGGGCGGACTAGACCCCTACAATGAGCAGTTCTTC. Amino acid sequence: CASSQGGLDPYNEQFF.

The chain combines TRBV19 with TRBJ1-5; 9 bases map to TRBD1. This CDR3 has 15 amino acids. CDR1 is LNHDA, CDR2 SQIVND, per germline (reference sequence). Trimming took 4 bases from V and 4 from J; bases not matched to a gene: 5. DNA of the CDR3: TGTGCCAGTAGTACCGGACAGGGGATGAATCAGCCCCAGCATTTT. As protein: CASSTGQGMNQPQHF.

The chain links TRBV9 to TRBJ2-3; D gene unclear. V was cut by 1 base and J by 1 base, with 16 bases left in between. The CDR3 sequence is 17 residues long. CDR1 is SGDLS and CDR2 is YYNGEE in the germline V gene. CDR3 protein: CASSVSRGDRGTDTQYF. Here the CDR3 DNA reads TGTGCCAGCAGCGTATCACGTGGCGATCGGGGCACAGATACGCAGTATTTT.

The chain recombines TRBV19 with TRBJ1-3; 9 nucleotides line up with TRBD1. V trimming: 3 bases; J trimming: 2 bases; junction bases outside the gene matches: 2. Germline V gene sequence: CDR1 LNHDA, CDR2 SQIVND (reference sequence). The CDR3 totals 15 residues. This chain's CDR3 is CASSIGDRAGNTIYF. For the CDR3, the DNA is TGTGCCAGTAGTATCGGGGACAGGGCTGGAAACACCATATATTTT.

The V and J genes are TRBV7-9 and TRBJ2-4; 10 bases line up with TRBD1. Germline-derived CDR1 and CDR2 are SEHNR and FQNEAQ (reference sequence). Trimming removed 5 bases from V and 5 bases from J; junction bases left unmatched: 6. This CDR3 comprises 15 residues. CDR3 in amino acids: CASSPPGTGENIQYF. Here the CDR3 DNA reads TGTGCCAGCAGCCCGCCAGGGACAGGGGAAAACATTCAGTACTTC.

This CDR3 reads CAWSVPGQVKYTEAFF. The CDR3 bases are TGTGCCTGGAGTGTCCCGGGACAGGTTAAATACACTGAAGCTTTCTTT. The V and J genes are TRBV30 and TRBJ1-1; 8 nucleotides align to TRBD1. This CDR3 region has 16 residues. The germline gives CDR1 GTSNPN, CDR2 SVGIG (reference sequence). Trimming at V came to 0 bases and at J to 3 bases, leaving 9 bases not matched to a gene.

V and J are TRBV28 and TRBJ2-3, with 8 nucleotides matching TRBD1. Germline CDR1 reads MDHEN; CDR2 reads SYDVKM. The V and J ends lost 6 bases and 6 bases, in that order; junction bases with no gene match: 14. The CDR3 consists of 16 residues. DNA for the CDR3: TGTGCCAGCAGCCCTCCTGGACAGGGACGTGGGGATACGCAGTATTTT. The encoded protein is CASSPPGQGRGDTQYF.

The rearrangement uses TRBV19 and TRBJ2-7; weak D call: TRBD1 (5 bases). Germline V lookup: CDR1 LNHDA, CDR2 SQIVND (reference sequence). The CDR3 loop spans 13 amino acids. Trimming took off 3 bases at V and 4 bases at J, with 10 bases between the two ends. The CDR3 nucleotides read TGTGCCAGTAGTATCAGCAGGGAATACGAGCAGTACTTC. This codes for CASSISREYEQYF.

This clone has just one count. The J gene is TRBJ2-3, the V gene TRBV5-6; TRBD2 agrees at 7 bases. Germline trimming cut 4 bases from V and 0 bases from J; bases unmatched to any gene: 11. Germline V gene lookup returns CDR1 SGHDT and CDR2 YYEEEE. The CDR3 is made up of 17 amino acids. DNA of the CDR3: TGTGCCAGCAGCCGCGTGGGGGAGGGGCTCAGCACAGATACGCAGTATTTT. This codes for CASSRVGEGLSTDTQYF.

J is TRBJ2-5 and V is TRBV3-1 (or the pseudogene TRBV3-2); D unresolved. This CDR3 region has 15 residues. Germline loops: CDR1 LGHDT, CDR2 YNNKEL (reference sequence). V was trimmed by 0 bases and J by 1 base, leaving 9 bases between them. The DNA of the CDR3 is TGTGCCAGCAGCCAAGAAACAGCACTCCAAGAGACCCAGTACTTC. Translated, it gives CASSQETALQETQYF.

The CDR3 DNA is TGTGCCAGCAGCCTACAGGGGAGCGAGTACACTGAAGCTTTCTTT. This encodes CASSLQGSEYTEAFF. This chain links TRBV2 with TRBJ1-1, with 7 bases that match TRBD1. V lost 6 bases, J lost 3 bases, and 10 bases stayed unmatched. Germline V gene sequence: CDR1 SNHLY, CDR2 FYNNEI. This CDR3 is built from 15 residues.

About this clone itself: This sample also contains other DNA sequences that code for the same CDR3. The chain uses TRBV19 and TRBJ2-5; TRBD1 agrees at 10 bases. This CDR3 is built from 13 residues. Germline V gene lookup returns CDR1 LNHDA and CDR2 SQIVND (reference sequence). After removal of 9 bases from V and 2 bases from J, the junction contained 3 bases not matched to a gene. The CDR3: CASRDRGQETQYF. The CDR3 DNA reads TGTGCCAGCCGGGACAGGGGTCAAGAGACCCAGTACTTC.

The rearrangement uses TRBV2 and TRBJ2-1, with 9 bases lining up with TRBD1. This CDR3 is built from 13 residues. Germline V gene lookup returns CDR1 SNHLY and CDR2 FYNNEI. The V gene end was trimmed by 8 bases and the J gene end by 10 bases; junction bases not matched to a gene: 9. This chain's CDR3 is CASRVQGAGEQFF. The CDR3 DNA follows: TGTGCCAGCCGAGTACAGGGGGCAGGGGAGCAGTTCTTC.

The rearrangement uses TRBV11-2 and TRBJ2-2; 7 bases align to TRBD2. The V segment lost 7 bases and the J segment 6 bases; nucleotides outside the gene matches: 20. The CDR3 is made up of 18 amino acids. Per germline, CDR1 SGHAT and CDR2 FQNNGV. The CDR3 region is CASTSLRKGRGGAGELFF. Written as DNA, the CDR3 is TGTGCCAGCACCTCTCTAAGGAAAGGGAGGGGAGGGGCCGGGGAGCTGTTTTTT.

The chain has TRBV6-2 or TRBV6-3 and TRBJ1-1; D is perhaps TRBD1 (6 bases). Germline V gene data show CDR1 as MNHEY and CDR2 as SVGEGT. CDR3 size: 13 residues. The V end lost 5 bases, the J end lost 1 base, and 8 bases lay between the germline ends. The CDR3 DNA sequence: TGTGCCAGCAGTAGACAGGAGAACACTGAAGCTTTCTTT. This sequence encodes CASSRQENTEAFF.

This sequence joins TRBV3-1 (or the pseudogene TRBV3-2) and TRBJ2-1; D is ambiguous. Per germline, CDR1 LGHDT and CDR2 YNNKEL (reference sequence). The CDR3 is 13 amino acids. Deletions cut 1 base from V and 10 bases from J, with 11 bases between. CDR3 in amino acids: CASSQAGEMEQFF. The CDR3 DNA follows: TGTGCCAGCAGCCAAGCAGGTGAGATGGAGCAGTTCTTC.

The rearrangement joins TRBV3-1 (or the pseudogene TRBV3-2) to TRBJ2-5; 11 positions match TRBD2. The germline gives CDR1 LGHDT, CDR2 YNNKEL (reference sequence). V shed 4 bases, J shed 2 bases, and the junction held 9 bases outside the gene matches. This CDR3 has 17 amino acids. The CDR3 protein is CASSRGGGLAVQETQYF. As DNA, the CDR3 is TGTGCCAGCAGCCGAGGGGGGGGACTAGCGGTACAAGAGACCCAGTACTTC.

This chain connects TRBV19 to TRBJ1-1; TRBD1 is a possible D gene (5 bases). The length of the CDR3 is 17 residues. CDR1 and CDR2 (germline): LNHDA, SQIVND (reference sequence). Between the trimmed V and J ends, which lost 7 bases and 0 bases, there was a span of 21 bases. CDR3 nucleotide sequence: TGTGCCAGTACCACTTGGTGGACATCCTTCATGAACACTGAAGCTTTCTTT. It yields the protein CASTTWWTSFMNTEAFF.

With respect to this clone: The sample contains more than one DNA sequence encoding this CDR3. The CDR3 nucleotides are TGTGCCAGCAGCGTAGCTACGGGGACTGGAAACACCATATATTTT. The encoded protein is CASSVATGTGNTIYF. The V and J genes are TRBV9 and TRBJ1-3; D not certain. The germline V gene has CDR1 SGDLS and CDR2 YYNGEE. Trimming removed 0 bases from V and 2 bases from J, with 9 bases in between. The CDR3 is made up of 15 amino acids.

The J gene is TRBJ1-2, the V gene TRBV2; no clear D gene. CDR1 SNHLY and CDR2 FYNNEI come from the germline V gene. Trimming took off 11 bases at V and 5 bases at J, with 9 bases between the two ends. The CDR3 contains 10 residues. The CDR3 DNA follows: TGTGCCTGCGGAGAGTATGGCTACACCTTC. Translated, it gives CACGEYGYTF. Complete variable domain (other parts from reference TRBV2 and TRBJ1-2): EPEVTQTPSHQVTQMGQEVILRCVPISNHLYFYWYRQILGQKVEFLVSFYNNEISEKSEIFDDQFSVERPDGSNFTLKIRSTKLEDSAMYFCACGEYGYTFGSGTRLTVV.

The gene calls are TRBV15 and TRBJ2-5; D call uncertain. The CDR3 has 14 amino acids. Trimming removed 2 bases at V and 2 bases at J, with 9 bases between. Germline values: CDR1 LNHNV, CDR2 YYDKDF (reference sequence). For the CDR3, the DNA is TGTGCCACCAGCAGACAACAGCCTCAAGAGACCCAGTACTTC. It codes for CATSRQQPQETQYF.

The genes are TRBV7-9 and TRBJ2-7; D unclear. CDR3 length equals 14 residues. Trimming pared 7 bases from V and 2 bases from J, leaving 15 bases between. Per the germline V gene, CDR1 is SEHNR and CDR2 is FQNEAQ (reference sequence). As DNA, the CDR3 is TGTGCCAGCACCCTAAGTACACTAACCTACGAGCAGTACTTC. Translated: CASTLSTLTYEQYF.

A single count supports this clone. The chain recombines TRBV30 with TRBJ1-2, with D possibly TRBD1 on 5 matching bases. The CDR3 is made up of 13 amino acids. CDR1 is GTSNPN, CDR2 SVGIG, per germline (reference sequence). The V end lost 2 bases, the J end lost 7 bases, and 14 bases lay between the germline ends. Here the CDR3 reads CAWSQSRDGGYTF. CDR3 nucleotide sequence: TGTGCCTGGAGTCAATCCAGGGATGGTGGCTACACCTTC.

This clone showed up just a few times. V usage is TRBV7-9 and J usage is TRBJ1-5; 7 bases align to TRBD1. The CDR3 runs to 17 residues. The germline gives CDR1 SEHNR, CDR2 FQNEAQ (reference sequence). The V and J ends lost 1 base and 3 bases, in that order; junction bases with no gene match: 9. Here the CDR3 reads CASSLGPRGSNNQPQHF. DNA for the CDR3: TGTGCCAGCAGCTTAGGTCCCAGGGGGAGTAACAATCAGCCCCAGCATTTT.

The rearrangement joins TRBV3-1 (or the pseudogene TRBV3-2) to TRBJ2-7; TRBD2 matches 11 bases. V was pared by 4 bases and J by 3 bases, with 14 bases of the junction left unmatched. The CDR3 consists of 18 residues. The germline gives CDR1 LGHDT, CDR2 YNNKEL (reference sequence). Here the CDR3 DNA reads TGTGCCAGCAGCCCAACACTGATTCTAGCGGGGGGCCGCTACGAGCAGTACTTC. Translation gives CASSPTLILAGGRYEQYF.